Following are 21 T cell receptor beta chains from one sample sequenced in a study of T cell responses to AZD1222 COVID-19 vaccine. Repertoires were generated with immunoSEQ multiplex PCR, while TCRdb's copy carries only in-frame clones and drops some. The top ten clones hold 16% of a sample with approximately 100,000 clones, about 88% of them seen once. Material: peripheral blood, obtained on day 0 of AZD1222 vaccination. These TCRs come from an adult in good health.

The chain couples TRBV5-6 to TRBJ1-2; D is unresolved. The CDR3 sequence is 13 residues long. The V gene lost 2 bases and the J gene lost 3 bases, with 8 bases spanning the gap. The V gene's germline CDR1 is SGHDT and CDR2 YYEEEE. The CDR3 reads CASSFVGDYGYTF. The CDR3 DNA follows: TGTGCCAGCAGCTTCGTCGGAGACTATGGCTACACCTTC.

This clone has a single count. The rearrangement uses TRBV27 and TRBJ2-3; D gene unclear. The CDR3 sequence is 15 residues long. Trimming removed 5 bases from V and 0 bases from J, with 12 bases in between. Germline assignment: CDR1 MNHEY and CDR2 SMNVEV (reference sequence). The CDR3 sequence: CASSVYTASTDTQYF. CDR3 sequence (DNA): TGTGCCAGCAGTGTCTACACAGCTAGCACAGATACGCAGTATTTT.

The sample holds one count of this clone. The rearrangement uses TRBV20-1 and TRBJ1-1, with D maybe TRBD1 (6 bases). This CDR3 region has 11 residues. Germline values: CDR1 DFQATT, CDR2 SNEGSKA (reference sequence). Between the trimmed V and J ends, which lost 5 bases and 3 bases, there was a span of 7 bases. The chain's CDR3 is CSADRYTEAFF. The DNA of the CDR3 is TGCAGTGCTGACAGGTACACTGAAGCTTTCTTT.

The J gene is TRBJ2-1, the V gene TRBV6-4; TRBD2 matches at 8 bases. Germline V gene data show CDR1 as MRHNA and CDR2 as SNTAGT. Trimming at V came to 6 bases and at J to 7 bases, leaving 8 bases not matched to a gene. CDR3 length: 14 amino acids. CDR3 residues: CASSREGWRNEQFF. DNA of the CDR3: TGTGCCAGCAGCCGGGAGGGCTGGCGTAATGAGCAGTTCTTC.

This clone was observed once. In nucleotides, the CDR3 is TGTGCCAGCAGTACCGGACCGACTTCCTTTACCTACGAGCAGTACTTC. Translated, it gives CASSTGPTSFTYEQYF. This chain uses TRBV6-8 with TRBJ2-7; D unresolved. V gave up 5 bases and J gave up 2 bases, with 19 bases separating them. The CDR3 contains 16 residues. Germline loops: CDR1 MNHGY, CDR2 SAAAGT.

This clone was observed once. This chain connects TRBV27 to TRBJ1-1; D perhaps matches TRBD1 (5 bases). The germline CDR1 and CDR2 sequences are MNHEY and SMNVEV (reference sequence). The CDR3 runs 14 residues. V lost 5 bases, J lost 8 bases, and 18 bases lay in between. The CDR3 is CASSLQPPGREAFF. CDR3 nucleotide sequence: TGTGCCAGCAGTCTCCAACCTCCGGGACGCGAAGCTTTCTTT.

CDR3 sequence: CATSSGTGSGYTF. CDR3 bases: TGTGCCACCAGCTCCGGGACAGGGAGTGGCTACACCTTC. J is TRBJ1-2 and V is TRBV24-1, with 9 bases that match TRBD1. CDR1 is KGHDR and CDR2 is SFDVKD in the germline V gene. The CDR3 covers 13 residues. The J segment lost 7 bases and the V segment lost 7 bases, leaving 6 bases of the junction unmatched.

This chain joins TRBV7-8 and TRBJ1-5, with 10 bases lining up with TRBD1. This CDR3 comprises 14 residues. V dropped 5 bases and J dropped 7; count of bases not matched to a gene: 5. Looked up from germline, CDR1 is SGHVS and CDR2 is FQNEAQ. The CDR3 DNA reads as TGTGCCAGCAGCGCGGGACAGGGGTTCCAGCCCCAGCATTTT. This codes for CASSAGQGFQPQHF.

The chain recombines TRBV6-5 with TRBJ1-3; D unresolved. Trimming removed 5 bases at V and 1 base at J, with 3 bases between. The CDR3 extends over 12 amino acids. CDR1 and CDR2 (germline): MNHEY, SVGAGI. CDR3 protein: CASSTSGNTIYF. For the CDR3, the DNA is TGTGCCAGCAGTACTTCTGGAAACACCATATATTTT.

This chain uses TRBV12-5 with TRBJ1-5; D is uncertain. The ends were cut back, 4 bases at V and 6 bases at J, with 19 bases in the middle. The germline CDR1 and CDR2 sequences are LGHNT and FRNRAP. This CDR3 is built from 16 residues. CDR3 coding DNA: TGTGCTAGTGGTTCGCGGGCCTCCTCCCCCCCTCAGCCCCAGCATTTT. Amino acids: CASGSRASSPPQPQHF.

The rearrangement uses TRBV3-1 (or the pseudogene TRBV3-2) and TRBJ2-6; no reliable D call. Trimming pared 4 bases from V and 3 bases from J, leaving 7 bases between. Germline CDR1 reads LGHDT; CDR2 reads YNNKEL (reference sequence). The CDR3 consists of 14 residues. In DNA, the CDR3 is TGTGCCAGCAGCCTGTACTTTGGGGCCAACGTCCTGACTTTC. As protein: CASSLYFGANVLTF.

The chain links TRBV27 to TRBJ1-2; D remains unclear. CDR1 is MNHEY, CDR2 SMNVEV, per germline (reference sequence). V dropped 0 bases and J dropped 4 bases, with 6 bases sitting between them. The CDR3 loop spans 13 amino acids. The CDR3 spells CASSLSGFYGYTF. In DNA, the CDR3 is TGTGCCAGCAGTTTATCAGGGTTCTATGGCTACACCTTC.

Regarding this clone: One junction end does not reproduce the germline sequence, and a read error may be involved. V usage is TRBV24-1 and J usage is TRBJ2-7; D is possibly TRBD1 (5 bases). The CDR3 is 12 amino acids. From germline, CDR1 is KGHDR and CDR2 SFDVKD. The CDR3 nucleotides are TGTGCCACCAGTGATTTGGGGGCAGCCTCCCTCTTC. This translates into CATSDLGAASLF.

The chain links TRBV7-9 to TRBJ2-7; 8 positions agree with TRBD2. There are 15 residues in the CDR3. V gave up 5 bases and J gave up 0 bases; unmatched junction bases: 6. Germline V gene data show CDR1 as SEHNR and CDR2 as FQNEAQ (reference sequence). For the CDR3, the DNA is TGTGCCAGCAGCCCAAATAGCGGGAACTCCTACGAGCAGTACTTC. This translates into CASSPNSGNSYEQYF.

The J gene is TRBJ2-1, the V gene TRBV3-1 (or the pseudogene TRBV3-2), with 14 bases identical to TRBD2. The CDR3 is 17 residues long. V shed 3 bases, J shed 9 bases, and the junction held 10 bases outside the gene matches. From germline, CDR1 is LGHDT and CDR2 YNNKEL (reference sequence). CDR3 loop: CASSQGLAGDTVGEQFF. In DNA, the CDR3 is TGTGCCAGCAGCCAGGGACTAGCGGGAGATACGGTAGGTGAGCAGTTCTTC.

CDR3 DNA sequence: TGTGCCAGCAGGGGAGGTAACTATGGCTACACCTTC. This translates into CASRGGNYGYTF. The chain has TRBV28 and TRBJ1-2; D uncertain. The CDR3 extends over 12 amino acids. CDR1 is MDHEN, CDR2 SYDVKM, per germline. The V and J ends lost 6 bases and 1 base respectively, with 6 bases between them.

This rearrangement joins TRBV6-2 or TRBV6-3 to TRBJ2-7, with TRBD1 identical over 7 bases. Germline V gene data show CDR1 as MNHEY and CDR2 as SVGEGT. The V segment lost 5 bases and the J segment 5 bases; nucleotides outside the gene matches: 9. The length of the CDR3 is 14 residues. In nucleotides, the CDR3 is TGTGCCAGCAGTAAGGGACAGCCCCCTAACGAGCAGTACTTC. Protein sequence: CASSKGQPPNEQYF.

This clone appeared a single time. The chain couples TRBV3-1 (or the pseudogene TRBV3-2) to TRBJ2-3; 7 bases match TRBD1. Germline V CDR1 and CDR2: LGHDT, YNNKEL (reference sequence). Trimming at V came to 2 bases and at J to 5 bases, leaving 4 bases not matched to a gene. The CDR3 loop spans 14 amino acids. The CDR3 is CASSQTAGGDTQYF. In DNA form, the CDR3 reads TGTGCCAGCAGCCAAACGGCAGGGGGAGATACGCAGTATTTT.

This clone was detected only once. The V and J genes are TRBV7-2 and TRBJ2-7; D is undetermined. Germline loops: CDR1 SGHTA, CDR2 FQGNSA. This CDR3 contains 13 residues. V lost 4 bases and J lost 3, with 10 bases in between. CDR3 amino acids: CASSSYPFYEQYF. CDR3 nucleotide sequence: TGTGCCAGCAGCTCTTACCCCTTCTACGAGCAGTACTTC.

This rearrangement joins TRBV5-1 to TRBJ2-3, with unresolved D. Germline loops: CDR1 SGHRS, CDR2 YFSETQ. The CDR3 has 16 amino acids. V shed 0 bases and J shed 2 bases, with 13 bases lying between them. In DNA, the CDR3 is TGCGCCAGCAGCTTGGTATCTGGGTCAGTCACAGATACGCAGTATTTT. The encoded protein is CASSLVSGSVTDTQYF.

As for this clone: This specimen includes other DNA sequences encoding the same CDR3. The chain links TRBV5-1 to TRBJ2-3; D gene uncertain. CDR3 length equals 13 residues. CDR1 is SGHRS, CDR2 YFSETQ, per germline. Between the trimmed V and J ends, which lost 0 bases and 3 bases, there was a span of 5 bases. DNA for the CDR3: TGCGCCAGCAGCTTGGCTGGGACAGATACGCAGTATTTT. Protein sequence: CASSLAGTDTQYF. Based on the CDR3 plus reference TRBV5-1 and TRBJ2-3, the full variable domain is KAGVTQTPRYLIKTRGQQVTLSCSPISGHRSVSWYQQTPGQGLQFLFEYFSETQRNKGNFPGRFSGRQFSNSRSEMNVSTLELGDSALYLCASSLAGTDTQYFGPGTRLTVL.